This T cell receptor (beta chain) was captured in a study of a mutant IDH1 vaccine in newly diagnosed glioma. In germline, CDR1 is MNHEY, CDR2 SVGAGI. The CDR3 runs to 16 residues. The junction had 12 bases not matched to a gene; V was cut back by 4 bases and J by 4 bases. Assay used: immunoSEQ multiplex PCR; TCRdb lists only in-frame clones, some missing. This sample carries around 56,000 clones, roughly 82% of them seen once, and the ten largest clones take 3% to 3.5%. Remarks on this clone: Its matching antigen is unknown.

Time point here: week 5, during vaccination. One vaccine dose held 300 ug of mutant IDH1 20-mer peptide and came with topical imiquimod. The gene calls are TRBV6-5 and TRBJ1-1; TRBD1 agrees at 7 bases. The receptor was isolated from a young woman with glioma. Some clones in this sample may be carry-over from other donors' samples. The specimen was PBMCs, collected from a glioma patient whose treatment included an IDH1 peptide vaccine. CDR3 sequence (DNA): TGTGCCAGCAGTTTAGGACAGGCTGTAGGAGGCACTGAAGCTTTCTTT. The encoded protein is CASSLGQAVGGTEAFF.